This TCR beta chain originates from a study of shared clonotypes between healthy human individuals. Overall study results and limits: Represented genetic and exposure-history diversity was restricted by having few donors. Blood was the sole source, and tissue repertoires probably differ.

The study ran the assay at deep level. The assay was immunoSEQ multiplex PCR, and TCRdb's table has in-frame clones only and misses some. Of some 2.3 million clones listed, more than 80% are singletons. V lost 6 bases, J lost 7 bases, and 14 bases stayed unmatched. This CDR3 comprises 15 residues. Germline CDR1 MNHNY, CDR2 SVGAGI (reference sequence). Points on this clone: Its antigen is currently unknown.

This receptor was identified in a man aged 18 to 29 in good health. Some clones in this sample may be carry-over from other donors' samples. The gene calls are TRBV6-6 and TRBJ2-7; 8 nucleotides agree with TRBD1. Sequenced sample: naive CD4+ T cells from PBMCs. Regarding subset: CD45RA+ positively selected. CDR3 DNA: TGTGCCAGCAGCACGGACAGGGTTTGGGCTCGGGAGCAGTACTTC. The encoded protein is CASSTDRVWAREQYF.